The next 25 T cell receptor beta chains were all read from a single sample in a study of regulatory T cells in long-lasting Graves disease. Time point noted: persistent/refractory GD, antithyroid drugs over 5 years with positive TRAb. Extracted RNA from PBMCs served as the source of the TCR library. The authors built TCR beta libraries using iRepertoire HTBI primers and Arm-PCR of CDR3 regions. Using its own MiXCR run on the multiplex PCR reads, TCRdb lists one record per CDR3 protein. In the table there are about 660,000 distinct CDR3 sequences, 25% to 35% of which are singletons. Source: peripheral blood mononuclear cells (PBMCs), taken when the disease was refractory, from a patient treated with antithyroid drugs. Source of these receptors: a female donor with Graves disease.

For this clonotype: A read error is likely, as this CDR3 ends without the conserved phenylalanine or tryptophan. The rearrangement links TRBV20-1 to TRBJ2-7, with D uncertain. CDR3 length equals 13 residues. Germline V gene data show CDR1 as DFQATT and CDR2 as SNEGSKA (reference sequence). Trimming removed 3 bases from V and 2 bases from J, with 11 bases in between. The CDR3 sequence is CSASGKGPYEQYS. In DNA, the CDR3 is TGCAGTGCTAGTGGTAAGGGTCCCTACGAGCAGTACTCC.

With regard to this clonotype: With a much larger clone just one base away, this may be a read error. The chain links TRBV7-2 to TRBJ2-2, with D possibly matching TRBD2 (5 bases). This CDR3 is 15 amino acids long. CDR1 SGHTA and CDR2 FQGNSA come from the germline V gene. CDR3 bases: TGTGCCAGCAGCTTGGCAGAGATGAACACCGGGGAGCCGTTTTTT. As protein: CASSLAEMNTGEPFF.

The V gene is TRBV7-3, the J gene TRBJ1-2; no clear D gene. V lost 3 bases to trimming and J lost 8 bases, with 13 bases between them. CDR1 is SGHTA, CDR2 FQGTGA, per germline. The CDR3 runs 13 residues. The CDR3 loop is CASSFGNEIGYTF. For the CDR3, the DNA is TGTGCCAGCAGCTTTGGGAACGAGATAGGCTACACCTTC.

J is TRBJ2-6 and V is TRBV11-2; D might be TRBD1 or TRBD2, each matching 5 bases. This CDR3 contains 17 residues. V was shortened by 0 bases and J by 3 bases, with 12 bases between the two germline ends. The V gene's germline CDR1 is SGHAT and CDR2 FQNNGV. CDR3: CASSLDRRGVGANVLTF. CDR3 DNA: TGTGCCAGCAGCTTAGATCGGCGAGGGGTTGGGGCCAACGTCCTGACTTTC.

This clonotype was detected only a few times. Written as DNA, the CDR3 is TGTGCCAGCAGAACTACCTCAGGGGGAGGTCAGCCCCAGCATTTT. It yields the protein CASRTTSGGGQPQHF. The J gene is TRBJ1-5, the V gene TRBV6-1; 7 bases match TRBD1. In germline, CDR1 is MNHNS, CDR2 SASEGT. The length of the CDR3 is 15 residues. V lost 6 bases, J lost 6 bases, and 11 bases stayed unmatched.

This clonotype was found a few times. The chain employs TRBV19 and TRBJ1-2; D is perhaps TRBD1 (5 bases). The V end lost 4 bases, the J end lost 3 bases, and 9 bases lay between the germline ends. This CDR3 comprises 13 residues. Germline V gene lookup returns CDR1 LNHDA and CDR2 SQIVND (reference sequence). The CDR3 sequence: CASSTPRDYGYTF. Written as DNA, the CDR3 is TGTGCCAGTAGTACCCCCAGGGACTATGGCTACACCTTC. Full variable domain (outside the CDR3, taken from reference TRBV19 and TRBJ1-2): DGGITQSPKYLFRKEGQNVTLSCEQNLNHDAMYWYRQDPGQGLRLIYYSQIVNDFQKGDIAEGYSVSREKKESFPLTVTSAQKNPTAFYLCASSTPRDYGYTFGSGTRLTVV.

The genes are TRBV7-6 and TRBJ2-1, with no clear D. CDR1 and CDR2 from the germline V gene are SGHVS and FNYEAQ. This CDR3 is 15 amino acids long. The V and J ends lost 4 bases and 0 bases respectively, with 10 bases between them. CDR3 amino acids: CASSSQESSYNEQFF. The DNA of the CDR3 is TGTGCCAGCAGCTCTCAGGAGAGCTCCTACAATGAGCAGTTCTTC.

The table lists this clonotype with a few counts. The J gene is TRBJ1-5, the V gene TRBV19, with D possibly matching TRBD1 (5 bases). The germline gives CDR1 LNHDA, CDR2 SQIVND (reference sequence). The V end lost 8 bases, the J end lost 3 bases, and 20 bases lay between the germline ends. The CDR3 spans 16 residues. This CDR3 reads CASRGGAAPLNQPQHF. The CDR3, as DNA: TGTGCCAGTCGAGGAGGGGCAGCTCCTCTCAATCAGCCCCAGCATTTT. The whole variable domain, remainder taken from reference TRBV19 and TRBJ1-5, is DGGITQSPKYLFRKEGQNVTLSCEQNLNHDAMYWYRQDPGQGLRLIYYSQIVNDFQKGDIAEGYSVSREKKESFPLTVTSAQKNPTAFYLCASRGGAAPLNQPQHFGDGTRLSIL.

This clonotype occurred many times. This sequence joins TRBV2 and TRBJ1-1; no clear D. Between the trimmed V and J ends, which lost 4 bases and 0 bases, there was a span of 9 bases. Germline CDR1 SNHLY, CDR2 FYNNEI. The CDR3 covers 14 residues. CDR3: CASSARTLNTEAFF. The CDR3 bases are TGTGCCAGCAGTGCTAGGACTCTGAACACTGAAGCTTTCTTT.

This rearrangement joins TRBV19 to TRBJ1-6; 10 nucleotides match TRBD1. Germline-derived CDR1 and CDR2 are LNHDA and SQIVND (reference sequence). The CDR3 covers 15 residues. Trimming took 3 bases from V and 7 from J; bases not matched to a gene: 3. The CDR3 here is CASSMGTGVNSPLHF. CDR3 DNA sequence: TGTGCCAGTAGTATGGGGACAGGGGTCAATTCACCCCTCCACTTT.

The chain employs TRBV3-1 and TRBJ1-2; D remains unclear. Germline V gene lookup returns CDR1 LGHDT and CDR2 YNNKEL (reference sequence). With 2 bases removed from V and 1 base from J, the gap between germline ends came to 11 bases. The CDR3 sequence is 15 residues long. The CDR3 nucleotides are TGTGCCAGCAGCCAAACGCAGACGGGTAACTATGGCTACACCTTC. It specifies CASSQTQTGNYGYTF.

This clonotype was counted between two and nine times. V usage is TRBV5-4 and J usage is TRBJ2-2, with D hard to call. The V and J ends lost 4 bases and 1 base respectively, with 11 bases between them. Germline loops: CDR1 SGHNT, CDR2 YYREEE (reference sequence). This CDR3 is 15 amino acids long. The CDR3 DNA reads TGTGCCAGCAGCCAACTGACGGAGAACACCGGGGAGCTGTTTTTT. It yields the protein CASSQLTENTGELFF.

V usage is TRBV29-1 and J usage is TRBJ1-5; possible D gene TRBD1, 6 bases. The CDR3 consists of 14 residues. Germline V gene data show CDR1 as SQVTM and CDR2 as ANQGSEA. V was pared by 5 bases and J by 5 bases, with 16 bases between. The CDR3 DNA reads as TGCAGCGTTAAGTTTCAGGGGAGCGATCAGCCCCAGCATTTT. It is translated as CSVKFQGSDQPQHF.

This chain uses TRBV7-9 with TRBJ1-2; D may be TRBD1 (5 bases). There are 16 residues in the CDR3. From germline, CDR1 is SEHNR and CDR2 FQNEAQ (reference sequence). V lost 3 bases and J 3 bases, leaving 17 bases between the germline ends. The CDR3 spells CASSFGSERGDYGYTF. The CDR3 DNA is TGTGCCAGCAGCTTTGGTTCGGAACGGGGGGACTATGGCTACACCTTC. The variable domain in full, completed from reference TRBV7-9 and TRBJ1-2, reads DTGVSQNPRHKITKRGQNVTFRCDPISEHNRLYWYRQTLGQGPEFLTYFQNEAQLEKSRLLSDRFSAERPKGSFSTLEIQRTEQGDSAMYLCASSFGSERGDYGYTFGSGTRLTVV.

This clonotype was picked up a small number of times. The chain has TRBV5-1 and TRBJ2-7; 10 positions agree with TRBD2. The CDR3 contains 14 residues. The ends lost 4 bases at V and 6 bases at J; junction bases unmatched: 7. Germline V gene sequence: CDR1 SGHRS, CDR2 YFSETQ. CDR3 sequence reads: CASSGLAGAGEQYF. CDR3 DNA sequence: TGCGCCAGCAGCGGGCTAGCGGGAGCCGGCGAGCAGTACTTC.

A few counts support this clonotype. V is TRBV5-6 and J is TRBJ1-1, with a tentative D call TRBD1 (5 bases). Germline assignment: CDR1 SGHDT and CDR2 YYEEEE. V dropped 3 bases and J dropped 1 base, with 13 bases sitting between them. The length of the CDR3 is 15 residues. The CDR3 bases are TGTGCCAGCAGCTATGGGACCGGGAAGAACACTGAAGCTTTCTTT. This sequence encodes CASSYGTGKNTEAFF. Drawing the rest from reference TRBV5-6 and TRBJ1-1, the complete variable domain is DAGVTQSPTHLIKTRGQQVTLRCSPKSGHDTVSWYQQALGQGPQFIFQYYEEEERQRGNFPDRFSGHQFPNYSSELNVNALLLGDSALYLCASSYGTGKNTEAFFGQGTRLTVV.

This clonotype was counted a few times. The chain joins TRBV30 to TRBJ1-1; 8 bases map to TRBD1. The V gene end was trimmed by 3 bases and the J gene end by 5 bases; junction bases not matched to a gene: 14. The CDR3 contains 16 residues. Per germline, CDR1 GTSNPN and CDR2 SVGIG (reference sequence). CDR3 coding DNA: TGTGCCTGGAGAGCACTCGACAGGGGAGTAGGGACTGAAGCTTTCTTT. Translating it yields CAWRALDRGVGTEAFF.

The rearrangement joins TRBV7-9 to TRBJ2-7, with 9 bases that match TRBD1. This CDR3 is built from 15 residues. Germline CDR1 is SEHNR and CDR2 is FQNEAQ (reference sequence). After removal of 5 bases from V and 2 bases from J, the junction contained 7 bases not matched to a gene. CDR3 loop: CASSPLGQGTYEQYF. The CDR3 DNA reads as TGTGCCAGCAGCCCATTAGGACAGGGGACCTACGAGCAGTACTTC.

The chain carries TRBV6-2 or TRBV6-3 and TRBJ1-6, with D uncertain. There are 14 residues in the CDR3. Germline loops: CDR1 MNHEY, CDR2 SVGEGT. V lost 1 base and J 7 bases, leaving 8 bases between the germline ends. CDR3 sequence (DNA): TGTGCCAGCAGTTACTGGGAGAAGAATTCACCCCTCCACTTT. Translated, it gives CASSYWEKNSPLHF.

The rearrangement joins TRBV9 to TRBJ1-1, with 7 bases aligning to TRBD1. The CDR3 consists of 15 residues. Trimming took 0 bases from V and 1 from J; bases not matched to a gene: 3. The germline V gene has CDR1 SGDLS and CDR2 YYNGEE. The DNA for the CDR3 is TGTGCCAGCAGCGTAGATGGGACAGAGAACACTGAAGCTTTCTTT. Translated: CASSVDGTENTEAFF.

This sequence joins TRBV5-1 and TRBJ1-5; 10 bases align to TRBD1. V lost 7 bases and J lost 5; bases outside the gene matches: 9. The length of the CDR3 is 15 residues. Germline V gene data show CDR1 as SGHRS and CDR2 as YFSETQ. CDR3 DNA sequence: TGCGCCAGCCGTCCCGGGACAGGGGTGGATCAGCCCCAGCATTTT. This gives the protein CASRPGTGVDQPQHF. Using reference TRBV5-1 and TRBJ1-5 for the parts outside the CDR3, the full variable domain is KAGVTQTPRYLIKTRGQQVTLSCSPISGHRSVSWYQQTPGQGLQFLFEYFSETQRNKGNFPGRFSGRQFSNSRSEMNVSTLELGDSALYLCASRPGTGVDQPQHFGDGTRLSIL.

This clonotype has more than one count but fewer than ten. The gene calls are TRBV6-5 and TRBJ1-1, with a weak D call TRBD1 (5 bases). Trimming left V 0 bases short and J 6 bases short, with 17 bases between. The CDR3 is made up of 16 amino acids. Germline CDR1 reads MNHEY; CDR2 reads SVGAGI. The CDR3 reads CASSYSTQGLVPEAFF. The CDR3 DNA reads TGTGCCAGCAGTTACTCCACCCAGGGCTTGGTCCCTGAAGCTTTCTTT.

CDR3 nucleotides: TGTGCCAGCAGCGCCGGGACTAGCGGGAGGGGGACCCAGTACTTC. Amino acids: CASSAGTSGRGTQYF. The V and J genes are TRBV6-1 and TRBJ2-5, with 16 bases aligning to TRBD2. There are 15 residues in the CDR3. J lost 7 bases, V lost 6 bases, and 5 bases had no gene match. Germline loops: CDR1 MNHNS, CDR2 SASEGT.

The sample holds a few counts of this clonotype. This sequence joins TRBV11-2 and TRBJ2-6; 12 positions match TRBD2. V lost 5 bases and J lost 0; bases outside the gene matches: 5. CDR3 length: 18 residues. Germline assignment: CDR1 SGHAT and CDR2 FQNNGV. The DNA for the CDR3 is TGTGCCAGCAGCGCCACTAGCGGGAGGAGCTCTGGGGCCAACGTCCTGACTTTC. Translated, it gives CASSATSGRSSGANVLTF.

The rearrangement uses TRBV5-8 and TRBJ1-1; D unclear. The CDR3 is 12 amino acids. Trimming left V 5 bases short and J 6 bases short, with 11 bases between. The V gene's germline CDR1 is SGHTS and CDR2 YDEGEE. CDR3 coding DNA: TGTGCCAGCAGGAGAGGTCGGGCTGAAGCTTTCTTT. Translated, it gives CASRRGRAEAFF.